The 27 T cell receptor beta chains below were found in one sample sequenced in a study of control samples from healthy donors and cancer patients (dated by TCRdb to the early 2020s). The method was the immunoSEQ multiplex PCR assay. TCRdb took over this immuneACCESS table, retaining in-frame rearrangements with V and J assigned. Such tables are incomplete; in checked studies, under half of the missing clones stem from an unresolved V gene, and the remainder is unexplained. A total of fewer than 85,000 clones appear in this sample, about 89% of them only once. The top ten constitute 7.2% of the sample. The sequencing sample was made of blood. These receptors originate from a man aged 50 or older in good health.

The genes are TRBV5-6 and TRBJ1-3; D gene ambiguous. Germline assignment: CDR1 SGHDT and CDR2 YYEEEE. CDR3 length: 16 residues. Trimming shortened V by 4 bases and J by 0 bases, and 14 bases separated the two germline ends. CDR3 sequence: CASSPNFQSSGNTIYF. The CDR3 coding sequence is TGTGCCAGCAGCCCAAACTTCCAGAGCTCTGGAAACACCATATATTTT.

The V gene is TRBV19, the J gene TRBJ1-4; 9 bases map to TRBD1. Unmatched junction bases numbered 6, after V lost 3 bases and J lost 7 bases. CDR3 length: 15 residues. Germline CDR1 reads LNHDA; CDR2 reads SQIVND (reference sequence). The CDR3, as DNA: TGTGCCAGTAGTATGGGGACAGGGATTGGTGAAAAACTGTTTTTT. Encoded protein: CASSMGTGIGEKLFF.

V is TRBV2 and J is TRBJ2-5; either TRBD1 or TRBD2 may supply D (6 bases each). The germline CDR1 and CDR2 sequences are SNHLY and FYNNEI. The V gene lost 3 bases and the J gene lost 2 bases, with 16 bases spanning the gap. The CDR3 runs to 16 residues. The CDR3 coding sequence is TGTGCCAGCAGTGACCCGGGGGCCTGGGGTCAAGAGACCCAGTACTTC. The encoded protein is CASSDPGAWGQETQYF.

The chain joins TRBV4-3 to TRBJ2-1; 8 positions match TRBD1. The germline V gene encodes CDR1 LGHNA and CDR2 YSLEER. CDR3 length: 15 residues. V was pared by 1 base and J by 8 bases, with 7 bases of the junction left unmatched. The CDR3 nucleotides read TGCGCCAGCAGCCAAGTGGACAGGGACTCGGATGAGCAGTTCTTC. It is translated as CASSQVDRDSDEQFF.

The chain combines TRBV4-1 with TRBJ2-5; 9 nucleotides line up with TRBD2. V trimming: 2 bases; J trimming: 1 base; junction bases outside the gene matches: 2. This CDR3 region has 15 residues. The germline CDR1 and CDR2 sequences are MGHRA and YSYEKL. The DNA for the CDR3 is TGCGCCAGCAGCCAAAGACTAGCGGCCCAAGAGACCCAGTACTTC. Protein product: CASSQRLAAQETQYF.

This rearrangement joins TRBV7-9 to TRBJ2-2; possibly TRBD2 for D (6 bases). V dropped 4 bases and J dropped 7 bases, with 7 bases sitting between them. CDR1 is SEHNR, CDR2 FQNEAQ, per germline (reference sequence). This CDR3 region has 12 residues. CDR3 sequence reads: CASSWRVGELFF. Here the CDR3 DNA reads TGTGCCAGCAGCTGGAGGGTCGGGGAGCTGTTTTTT.

V is TRBV6-5 and J is TRBJ1-2, with TRBD1 as a possible D gene (5 bases). The V and J ends lost 1 base and 7 bases respectively, with 16 bases between them. The CDR3 is 15 residues long. Germline V CDR1 and CDR2: MNHEY, SVGAGI. DNA of the CDR3: TGTGCCAGCAGTTACTTAGGGACGGTTGAAACTGGCTACACCTTC. This codes for CASSYLGTVETGYTF.

The chain recombines TRBV19 with TRBJ1-2; 7 positions match TRBD1. Germline CDR1 reads LNHDA; CDR2 reads SQIVND (reference sequence). The CDR3 has 14 amino acids. V lost 3 bases, J lost 9 bases, and 10 bases stayed unmatched. The CDR3 loop reads CASSISQGEGSYTF. For the CDR3, the DNA is TGTGCCAGTAGTATCAGTCAGGGGGAGGGAAGCTACACCTTC. Drawing the rest from reference TRBV19 and TRBJ1-2, the complete variable domain is DGGITQSPKYLFRKEGQNVTLSCEQNLNHDAMYWYRQDPGQGLRLIYYSQIVNDFQKGDIAEGYSVSREKKESFPLTVTSAQKNPTAFYLCASSISQGEGSYTFGSGTRLTVV.

The rearrangement links TRBV7-8 to TRBJ1-5; D is possibly TRBD1 (5 bases). CDR3 length equals 13 residues. Trimming left V 2 bases short and J 5 bases short, with 7 bases between. Germline CDR1 and CDR2: SGHVS and FQNEAQ. CDR3 nucleotide sequence: TGTGCCAGCAGCTTACAGGGCGATCAGCCCCAGCATTTT. It translates to CASSLQGDQPQHF.

In this sample, this clone turned up once. The rearrangement joins TRBV10-3 to TRBJ2-1; weak D call: TRBD1 (6 bases). Germline V gives CDR1 ENHRY, CDR2 SYGVKD. CDR3 length: 15 residues. V lost 6 bases, J lost 1 base, and 13 bases lay in between. The CDR3 is CAIRKEQGSYNEQFF. In DNA, the CDR3 is TGTGCCATCAGGAAAGAACAGGGATCCTACAATGAGCAGTTCTTC.

The CDR3 DNA is TGTGCCAGCAGTGAGGCACTATACGAGCAGTACTTC. It encodes CASSEALYEQYF. The chain combines TRBV2 with TRBJ2-7; D gene unclear. V was clipped by 3 bases and J by 4 bases, with 7 bases between them. Germline V gene data show CDR1 as SNHLY and CDR2 as FYNNEI. The CDR3 is 12 amino acids. Full variable domain (rest looked up from reference TRBV2 and TRBJ2-7): EPEVTQTPSHQVTQMGQEVILRCVPISNHLYFYWYRQILGQKVEFLVSFYNNEISEKSEIFDDQFSVERPDGSNFTLKIRSTKLEDSAMYFCASSEALYEQYFGPGTRLTVT.

The rearrangement links TRBV3-1 (or the pseudogene TRBV3-2) to TRBJ2-1; TRBD2 matches 10 bases. With 4 bases clipped from V and 1 base from J, the junction kept 4 bases outside the gene matches. Per the germline V gene, CDR1 is LGHDT and CDR2 is YNNKEL (reference sequence). CDR3 length: 16 residues. DNA for the CDR3: TGTGCCAGCAGCCGGGAGACTAGCGGGTCCTACAATGAGCAGTTCTTC. Its translation: CASSRETSGSYNEQFF.

The chain links TRBV18 to TRBJ1-2; D is undetermined. Deletions cut 3 bases from V and 0 bases from J, with 11 bases between. CDR1 is KGHSH, CDR2 LQKENI, per germline. There are 15 residues in the CDR3. The CDR3 DNA reads as TGTGCCAGCTCACCTCGGACGGATACTAACTATGGCTACACCTTC. This sequence encodes CASSPRTDTNYGYTF.

The chain joins TRBV9 to TRBJ1-2; D possibly corresponds to TRBD1 (6 bases). Germline V gene data show CDR1 as SGDLS and CDR2 as YYNGEE. V lost 4 bases and J 8 bases, leaving 18 bases between the germline ends. This CDR3 has 14 amino acids. CDR3 protein: CASSLRTEPWGYTF. Written as DNA, the CDR3 is TGTGCCAGCAGCTTAAGGACAGAGCCCTGGGGCTACACCTTC.

This chain connects TRBV5-1 to TRBJ1-2, with 8 bases aligning to TRBD1. The CDR3 runs to 19 residues. Germline V lookup: CDR1 SGHRS, CDR2 YFSETQ. Trimming took 0 bases from V and 4 from J; bases not matched to a gene: 17. In nucleotides, the CDR3 is TGCGCCAGCAGCTTGGGGGCCGTTCAGGGGGCCCTAGGCATCTATGGCTACACCTTC. Translation: CASSLGAVQGALGIYGYTF. The full variable domain, rest sourced from reference TRBV5-1 and TRBJ1-2, is KAGVTQTPRYLIKTRGQQVTLSCSPISGHRSVSWYQQTPGQGLQFLFEYFSETQRNKGNFPGRFSGRQFSNSRSEMNVSTLELGDSALYLCASSLGAVQGALGIYGYTFGSGTRLTVV.

This clone was observed once. The chain is built from TRBV18 and TRBJ1-1, with 8 nucleotides matching TRBD1. V lost 4 bases and J lost 4; bases outside the gene matches: 8. Germline values: CDR1 KGHSH, CDR2 LQKENI. The CDR3 sequence is 15 residues long. The CDR3 here is CASSLMDRDLTEAFF. As DNA, the CDR3 is TGTGCCAGCTCACTAATGGACAGGGACCTCACTGAAGCTTTCTTT.

The sample holds a few counts of this clone. This sequence joins TRBV19 and TRBJ2-2; TRBD1 might be the D (6 bases). Germline loops: CDR1 LNHDA, CDR2 SQIVND (reference sequence). The length of the CDR3 is 17 residues. Trimming cost V 2 bases and J 0 bases, with 13 bases left between them. CDR3 DNA: TGTGCCAGTAGTATACTTTACGGGACATCGAACACCGGGGAGCTGTTTTTT. Translated, it gives CASSILYGTSNTGELFF.

This chain uses TRBV9 with TRBJ1-1, with D possibly TRBD1 on 5 matching bases. Trimming pared 0 bases from V and 0 bases from J, leaving 12 bases between. The CDR3 length is 16 residues. CDR1 is SGDLS, CDR2 YYNGEE, per germline. CDR3 amino acids: CASSVGPTALNTEAFF. The CDR3 DNA sequence: TGTGCCAGCAGCGTAGGGCCGACAGCCCTGAACACTGAAGCTTTCTTT. The full variable domain, its missing parts supplied by reference TRBV9 and TRBJ1-1, is DSGVTQTPKHLITATGQRVTLRCSPRSGDLSVYWYQQSLDQGLQFLIQYYNGEERAKGNILERFSAQQFPDLHSELNLSSLELGDSALYFCASSVGPTALNTEAFFGQGTRLTVV.

V and J are TRBV12-3 or TRBV12-4 and TRBJ2-2, with 9 positions matching TRBD1. This CDR3 region has 13 residues. V was clipped by 9 bases and J by 7 bases; unmatched bases: 6. The DNA for the CDR3 is TGTGCCAGTAGGGGACAGGGTGTCGGGGAGCTGTTTTTT. Translation: CASRGQGVGELFF.

The chain couples TRBV5-8 to TRBJ1-2, with 9 bases fitting TRBD1. V lost 7 bases and J lost 5; bases outside the gene matches: 9. Germline V CDR1 and CDR2: SGHTS, YDEGEE. CDR3 length: 14 residues. The DNA of the CDR3 is TGTGCCAGCGCCCTGCTGGGACAGGGATATGGCTACACCTTC. This gives the protein CASALLGQGYGYTF.

This clone was seen more than once but under ten times. This chain joins TRBV5-1 and TRBJ1-5; perhaps TRBD1 as D (5 bases). The CDR3 covers 13 residues. Germline V gives CDR1 SGHRS, CDR2 YFSETQ. Trimming stripped 4 bases from V and 6 bases from J, with 11 bases between. The CDR3 region is CASSPRGGQPQHF. For the CDR3, the DNA is TGCGCCAGCAGCCCTAGGGGTGGTCAGCCCCAGCATTTT.

The genes are TRBV19 and TRBJ2-7, with D uncertain. Looked up from germline, CDR1 is LNHDA and CDR2 is SQIVND (reference sequence). The V end lost 3 bases, the J end lost 1 base, and 10 bases lay between the germline ends. CDR3 length: 14 amino acids. The CDR3 here is CASSMRWASYEQYF. The CDR3 nucleotides read TGTGCCAGTAGTATGCGGTGGGCGTCCTACGAGCAGTACTTC.

The chain joins TRBV5-1 to TRBJ1-3; D is uncertain. V was cut by 0 bases and J by 0 bases, with 10 bases left in between. This CDR3 has 16 amino acids. The germline V gene has CDR1 SGHRS and CDR2 YFSETQ. The CDR3 region is CASSLGPYFSGNTIYF. The CDR3 region has the DNA TGCGCCAGCAGCTTGGGACCCTACTTCTCTGGAAACACCATATATTTT.

The rearrangement uses TRBV18 and TRBJ2-5; D tentatively reads TRBD1 or TRBD2 (5 bases each). The CDR3 sequence is 13 residues long. With 5 bases removed from V and 3 bases from J, the gap between germline ends came to 10 bases. CDR1 KGHSH and CDR2 LQKENI come from the germline V gene. The CDR3 bases are TGTGCCAGCTCAGGGACGTCGGAAGAGACCCAGTACTTC. It yields the protein CASSGTSEETQYF.

V usage is TRBV6-2 or TRBV6-3 and J usage is TRBJ1-4, with D possibly being TRBD1 (6 bases). CDR3 length: 16 residues. The V gene's germline CDR1 is MNHEY and CDR2 SVGEGT. V lost 4 bases and J lost 2, with 14 bases in between. CDR3 sequence: CASSSRTGQTNEKLFF. In nucleotides, the CDR3 is TGTGCCAGCAGTTCCCGTACTGGACAGACTAATGAAAAACTGTTTTTT.

The chain uses TRBV2 and TRBJ2-7; no reliable D call. The length of the CDR3 is 14 residues. V lost 7 bases to trimming and J lost 0 bases, with 13 bases between them. Germline CDR1 SNHLY, CDR2 FYNNEI. CDR3 bases: TGTGCCAGCATTCCGACGGCAAACTCCTACGAGCAGTACTTC. Protein: CASIPTANSYEQYF.

V gene TRBV7-2 combines with J gene TRBJ1-1; TRBD1 is a possible D gene (5 bases). CDR3 length: 17 amino acids. Looked up from germline, CDR1 is SGHTA and CDR2 is FQGNSA. Trimming removed 6 bases from V and 0 bases from J, with 20 bases in between. CDR3 coding DNA: TGTGCCAGCAGTCCTAGACCCTGGGGGACGGTGAACACTGAAGCTTTCTTT. It specifies CASSPRPWGTVNTEAFF.